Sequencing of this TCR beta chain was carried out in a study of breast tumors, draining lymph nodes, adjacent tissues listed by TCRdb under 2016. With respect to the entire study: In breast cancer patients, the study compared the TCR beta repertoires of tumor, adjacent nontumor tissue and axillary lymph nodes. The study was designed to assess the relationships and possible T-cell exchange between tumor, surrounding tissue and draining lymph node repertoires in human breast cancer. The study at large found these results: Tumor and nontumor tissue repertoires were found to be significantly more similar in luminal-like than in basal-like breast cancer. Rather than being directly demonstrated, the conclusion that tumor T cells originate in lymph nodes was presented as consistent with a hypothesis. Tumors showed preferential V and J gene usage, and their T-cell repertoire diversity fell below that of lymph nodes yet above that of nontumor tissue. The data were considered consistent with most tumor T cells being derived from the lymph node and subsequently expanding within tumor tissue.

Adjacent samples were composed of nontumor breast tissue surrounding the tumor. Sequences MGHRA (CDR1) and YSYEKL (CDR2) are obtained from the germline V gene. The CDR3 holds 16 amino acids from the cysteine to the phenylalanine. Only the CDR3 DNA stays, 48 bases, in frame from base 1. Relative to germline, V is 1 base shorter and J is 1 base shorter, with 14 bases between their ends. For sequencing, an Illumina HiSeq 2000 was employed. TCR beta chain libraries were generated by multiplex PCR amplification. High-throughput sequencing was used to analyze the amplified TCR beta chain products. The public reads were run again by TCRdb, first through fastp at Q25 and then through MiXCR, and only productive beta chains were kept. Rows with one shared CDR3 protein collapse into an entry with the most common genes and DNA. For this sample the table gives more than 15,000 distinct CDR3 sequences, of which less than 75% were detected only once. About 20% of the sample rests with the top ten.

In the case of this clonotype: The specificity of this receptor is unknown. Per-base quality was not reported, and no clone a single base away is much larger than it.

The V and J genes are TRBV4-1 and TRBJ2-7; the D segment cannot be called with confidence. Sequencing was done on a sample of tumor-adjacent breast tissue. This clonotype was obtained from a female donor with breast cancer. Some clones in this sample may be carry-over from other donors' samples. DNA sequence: TGCGCCAGCAGCCAAGGTTGGGCAGACCCTTCCTACGAGCAGTACTTC. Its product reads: CASSQGWADPSYEQYF.